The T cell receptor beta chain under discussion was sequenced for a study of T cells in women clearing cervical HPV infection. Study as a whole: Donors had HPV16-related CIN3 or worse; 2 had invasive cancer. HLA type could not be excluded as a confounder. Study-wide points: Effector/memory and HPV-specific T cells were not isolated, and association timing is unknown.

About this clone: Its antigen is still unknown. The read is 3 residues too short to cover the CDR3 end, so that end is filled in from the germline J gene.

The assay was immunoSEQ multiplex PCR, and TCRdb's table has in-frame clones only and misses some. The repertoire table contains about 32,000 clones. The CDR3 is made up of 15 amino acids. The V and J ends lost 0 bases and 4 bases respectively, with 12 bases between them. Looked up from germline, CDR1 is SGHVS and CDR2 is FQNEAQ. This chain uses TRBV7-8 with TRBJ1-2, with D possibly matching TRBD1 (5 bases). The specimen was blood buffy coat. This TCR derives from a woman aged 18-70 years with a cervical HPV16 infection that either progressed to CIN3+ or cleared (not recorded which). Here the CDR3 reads CASSLALGARYGYTF. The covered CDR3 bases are TGTGCCAGCAGCTTAGCGTTAGGGGCCCGCTATGGC.